This TCR beta chain came from a study of PD-1 blockade in classical Hodgkin lymphoma. The method was immunoSEQ multiplex PCR; TCRdb's version includes in-frame clones alone and lacks a portion of them. The table lists more than 40,000 clones, over 65% of them singletons. All trial patients relapsed after autologous stem cell transplantation. This clone is categorized as medium-sized. The ends lost 0 bases at V and 4 bases at J; junction bases unmatched: 9. Germline V CDR1 and CDR2: WNHNN, SYGVQD (reference sequence). The CDR3 runs to 16 residues. V usage is TRBV10-1 and J usage is TRBJ2-7; 7 bases line up with TRBD1. The sample was peripheral blood mononuclear cells (PBMCs), taken before the second cycle of nivolumab. The TCR originated in a human donor with classical Hodgkin lymphoma. The CDR3 DNA reads as TGCGCCAGCAGTGAGTCTCCCGACAGGGAGCCTTACGAGCAGTACTTC. This encodes CASSESPDREPYEQYF.